This TCR beta chain was sequenced in a study of cytomegalovirus exposure and HLA in healthy donors. V was shortened by 4 bases and J by 1 base, with 10 bases between the two germline ends. The CDR3 has 14 residues. Looked up from germline, CDR1 is SNHLY and CDR2 is FYNNEI. Whole-study findings and limits: A prior analysis recorded that most TCR beta V segments were productive about 90% or about 30% of the time. One later analysis reportedly identified an Asian-associated ancestry cluster that showed fewer N-insertions than the roughly 640-donor mean. A later analysis linked a missense DCLRE1C variant to TCR beta V- and J-gene trimming. Available immune exposure information covered CMV serostatus only.

Primers: 60 Vbeta forward and 13 Jbeta reverse. The data were produced by immunoSEQ multiplex PCR, yet TCRdb's version contains in-frame clones alone and is incomplete. The sample has fewer than 100,000 clones. Note on this clone: Its antigen is not known.

The chain has TRBV2 and TRBJ1-1; D ambiguous. The TCR originated in a man younger than 35 in good health and CMV-seropositive. Sequenced: PBMCs. CDR3 loop: CASSVVGENTEAFF. The CDR3, as DNA: TGTGCCAGCAGTGTGGTAGGAGAGAACACTGAAGCTTTCTTT.